This TCR beta chain was profiled in a study of OX40 agonist ivuxolimab in advanced cancers. With V trimmed by 1 base and J by 2 bases, 8 bases remained unmatched. The CDR3 loop spans 16 amino acids. CDR1 is MDHEN, CDR2 SYDVKM, per germline. Here immunoSEQ multiplex PCR was the method, and the copy in TCRdb shows in-frame clones only, minus some. The repertoire consists of around 46,000 clones, with more than 80% occurring once and the leading ten covering 10% to 15%. Researchers took blood at baseline, on cycle 4 day 1, and on cycle 7 day 1. The receptor was isolated from an adult with an advanced solid tumor such as melanoma, head and neck, liver or kidney cancer. Sequenced material: CD4+ or CD8+ T cells sorted from blood, taken in a trial of the OX40 agonist ivuxolimab. The chain is built from TRBV28 and TRBJ2-7; 7 bases align to TRBD2. Here the CDR3 reads CASSLSVLATAYEQYF. CDR3 DNA sequence: TGTGCCAGCAGTTTATCCGTACTAGCGACCGCCTACGAGCAGTACTTC. Supplemented by reference TRBV28 and TRBJ2-7, the full variable domain reads DVKVTQSSRYLVKRTGEKVFLECVQDMDHENMFWYRQDPGLGLRLIYFSYDVKMKEKGDIPEGYSVSREKKERFSLILESASTNQTSMYLCASSLSVLATAYEQYFGPGTRLTVT.